The 8 T cell receptor beta chains given below trace back to one sample, sequenced in a study of T-cell reconstitution after alpha-beta-depleted transplantation in children. A TCRbeta library incorporating unique molecular identifiers was prepared. TCRdb re-called the PCR reads through MiXCR, storing one row per CDR3 protein. This table has a few hundred thousand distinct CDR3 sequences, around 21% appearing once. Sequencing used PBMCs from the stem cell graft donor, obtained from the stem cell graft. The receptor set was obtained from a human donor who donated a stem cell graft to a child with acute myeloid leukemia.

This clonotype came up a few times. The rearrangement joins TRBV20-1 to TRBJ2-2, with unresolved D. Germline assignment: CDR1 DFQATT and CDR2 SNEGSKA (reference sequence). This CDR3 has 14 residues. V lost 0 bases and J 4 bases, leaving 9 bases between the germline ends. CDR3 protein: CSARDLYSTGELFF. The CDR3 bases are TGCAGTGCTAGAGATCTATATAGCACCGGGGAGCTGTTTTTT.

This clonotype was picked up a small number of times. CDR3 sequence: CASRLFRTENYGYTF. The CDR3 bases are TGTGCCAGCAGATTATTCCGGACGGAGAACTATGGCTACACCTTC. The gene calls are TRBV5-6 and TRBJ1-2; D not resolved. The CDR3 runs 15 residues. CDR1 SGHDT and CDR2 YYEEEE come from the germline V gene. Trimming cost V 5 bases and J 2 bases, with 16 bases left between them.

This clonotype appeared many times. The chain employs TRBV5-5 and TRBJ2-6; the match to TRBD1 covers 9 bases. Germline loops: CDR1 SGHKS, CDR2 YYEKEE (reference sequence). The junction had 11 bases not matched to a gene; V was cut back by 5 bases and J by 2 bases. The CDR3 covers 18 residues. Written as DNA, the CDR3 is TGTGCCAGCAGTTCAAAATACAGGGGGCAGGCTGGGGCCAACGTCCTGACTTTC. Translating gives CASSSKYRGQAGANVLTF.

V is TRBV9 and J is TRBJ2-2, with D possibly matching TRBD1 (6 bases). In germline, CDR1 is SGDLS, CDR2 YYNGEE. The CDR3 covers 14 residues. The ends were cut back, 4 bases at V and 4 bases at J, with 11 bases in the middle. The CDR3 spells CASSWDKLTGELFF. The CDR3 DNA follows: TGTGCCAGCAGCTGGGACAAACTCACCGGGGAGCTGTTTTTT.

The J gene is TRBJ2-4, the V gene TRBV30, with D perhaps matching TRBD1 (5 bases). Germline V gene data show CDR1 as GTSNPN and CDR2 as SVGIG (reference sequence). This CDR3 has 13 amino acids. V lost 2 bases, J lost 8 bases, and 13 bases lay in between. The CDR3 region is CAWSNAGSDIQYF. The DNA of the CDR3 is TGTGCCTGGAGTAACGCAGGGTCGGACATTCAGTACTTC.

The V gene is TRBV9, the J gene TRBJ2-2, with 7 bases matching TRBD2. The trim removed 0 bases at V and 2 bases at J, leaving 4 bases unmatched. CDR3 length equals 16 residues. Germline-derived CDR1 and CDR2 are SGDLS and YYNGEE. The CDR3 nucleotides are TGTGCCAGCAGCGTAGCTCTAGCGGCCAACACCGGGGAGCTGTTTTTT. Encoded protein: CASSVALAANTGELFF.

This chain joins TRBV10-3 and TRBJ2-7; 9 bases fit TRBD2. The CDR3 contains 16 residues. V shed 2 bases, J shed 4 bases, and the junction held 9 bases outside the gene matches. Germline values: CDR1 ENHRY, CDR2 SYGVKD. For the CDR3, the DNA is TGTGCCATCAGTGAGCCTAGCGGGACGGCATTTTACGAGCAGTACTTC. This gives the protein CAISEPSGTAFYEQYF.

This clonotype has only a few counts. This sequence joins TRBV9 and TRBJ2-1; D not resolved. Looked up from germline, CDR1 is SGDLS and CDR2 is YYNGEE. V was pared by 0 bases and J by 0 bases, with 4 bases between. The CDR3 extends over 14 amino acids. CDR3 nucleotide sequence: TGTGCCAGCAGCGTAGTACTCTCCTACAATGAGCAGTTCTTC. Translated, it gives CASSVVLSYNEQFF.